A selection of T cell receptor beta chains follows, all from one sample in a study of blood T cell repertoires in COVID-19. Clones were sequenced by immunoSEQ multiplex PCR, and TCRdb holds only the in-frame ones, with some missing. This table holds 300,000 to 350,000 clones, about nine tenths found once. Sequenced sample: PBMCs or T cells enriched from blood (not recorded which). The receptors derive from a woman between 25 and 40 years old who had been exposed to COVID-19. The CDR3 runs from the conserved cysteine through the conserved F or W. A D gene is named only where the DNA matches it firmly. Not all rows give a size; the values are once, few, many and, for expanded clones, a class.

V: TRBV9; J: TRBJ1-5; D: .; size: .; DNA: TGTGCCAGCAGCGTTCGAGGGGAGGGTCAGCCCCAGCATTTT; CDR3: CASSVRGEGQPQHF
V: TRBV4-1; J: TRBJ2-7; D: .; size: .; DNA: TGCGCCAGCAGCCAAGATCCCCCGGCGGTCTACGAGCAGTACTTC; CDR3: CASSQDPPAVYEQYF
V: TRBV4-1; J: TRBJ1-1; D: .; size: .; DNA: TGCGCCAGCAGCCAAGACAGAACTGAAGCTTTCTTT; CDR3: CASSQDRTEAFF
V: TRBV5-1; J: TRBJ2-1; D: TRBD2; size: .; DNA: TGCGCCAGCAGCCCCCCTTCACTAGCGGTCAACAATGAGCAGTTCTTC; CDR3: CASSPPSLAVNNEQFF
V: TRBV27; J: TRBJ1-2; D: TRBD1; size: .; DNA: TGTGCCAGCAGTTCCCGGACAGGGGTCAACTATGGCTACACCTTC; CDR3: CASSSRTGVNYGYTF
V: TRBV24-1; J: TRBJ1-5; D: TRBD1; size: .; DNA: TGTGCCACCAGTGGGGCAGGGGGACCGTATAGCAATCAGCCCCAGCATTTT; CDR3: CATSGAGGPYSNQPQHF
V: TRBV6-4; J: TRBJ2-7; D: TRBD1; size: .; DNA: TGTGCCAGCAGTGAATACAGGGGTGGCGAGCAGTACTTC; CDR3: CASSEYRGGEQYF
V: TRBV19; J: TRBJ2-6; D: .; size: .; DNA: TGTGCCAGTAGTAGACGCGAGGGCTCTGGGGCCAACGTCCTGACTTTC; CDR3: CASSRREGSGANVLTF
V: TRBV10-2; J: TRBJ2-7; D: TRBD2; size: .; DNA: TGCGCCAGCAGTGGCGGGACTAGCTTCTCCTACGAGCAGTACTTC; CDR3: CASSGGTSFSYEQYF
V: TRBV12-5; J: TRBJ1-3; D: .; size: .; DNA: TGTGCTAGTGGTTTCATCAACTCTGGAAACACCATATATTTT; CDR3: CASGFINSGNTIYF
V: TRBV28; J: TRBJ2-7; D: TRBD2; size: .; DNA: TGTGCCAGCAGACCCGGGACTAGCGCGCCCTACGAGCAGTACTTC; CDR3: CASRPGTSAPYEQYF
V: TRBV7-2; J: TRBJ2-7; D: TRBD2; size: .; DNA: TGTGCCAGCAGCCAGCGGGAGGTCTACGAGCAGTACTTC; CDR3: CASSQREVYEQYF
V: TRBV28; J: TRBJ1-4; D: .; size: .; DNA: TGTGCCAGCAGCCTTCGTTCCGGGACACGTAATGAAAAACTGTTTTTT; CDR3: CASSLRSGTRNEKLFF
V: TRBV7-8; J: TRBJ2-1; D: .; size: .; DNA: TGTGCCAGCAGCTGGGGACTGGCCTACAATGAGCAGTTCTTC; CDR3: CASSWGLAYNEQFF
V: TRBV18; J: TRBJ2-7; D: TRBD1; size: few; DNA: TGTGCCAGCAACAAAGGGACGGGACAGGGGTTCGAGCAGTACTTC; CDR3: CASNKGTGQGFEQYF
V: TRBV10-1; J: TRBJ1-1; D: .; size: .; DNA: TGCGCCAGCAGTGAAGGAGGGACCGAGCAAATGGCTTTCTTT; CDR3: CASSEGGTEQMAFF
V: TRBV5-8; J: TRBJ2-7; D: .; size: once; DNA: TGTGCCTCAGGGAGCCTCGCGGGAGAGCAGTACTTC; CDR3: CASGSLAGEQYF